Sequencing of this T cell receptor beta chain was carried out in a study of T-cell memory formation after mild COVID-19. Looking at the study overall: TCR clusters mostly belonged to single donors.

In regard to this clonotype: Its antigen is currently unknown.

This CDR3 comprises 13 residues. CDR1 is DFQATT, CDR2 SNEGSKA, per germline (reference sequence). Trimming cost V 6 bases and J 2 bases, with 14 bases left between them. TCRdb re-called the 5' RACE reads with MiXCR, one entry per CDR3 protein. The sample holds 350,000 to 450,000 distinct CDR3 sequences, roughly 26% seen once. Regarding the study as a whole: CD4+ contracting clones were mainly CM and EM; CD8+ ones, EMRA. The appearance of some responding clones in pre-infection memory suggested that cross-reactive memory joined.

Sequenced input: PBMCs or a T cell subset sorted from them (not recorded which). The chain is built from TRBV20-1 and TRBJ2-7; D remains unclear. The TCR originated in an adult woman who had mild COVID-19 (a few samples of this study predate the infection). Cell type and time point are not known. CDR3 nucleotide sequence: TGCAGTGCCAAAACAGTAACCCCCTACGAGCAGTACTTC. This sequence encodes CSAKTVTPYEQYF.